This passage covers 13 T cell receptor beta chains from one sample sequenced in a study of CD8 T cells in ankylosing spondylitis (dated by TCRdb to about 2017). Library preparation was by 5' RACE. The listed sequencing device is Illumina HiSeq 2500. TCRdb took the public reads, trimmed them with fastp at Q25, ran MiXCR for clone calling and kept in-frame beta chains. Each entry is one CDR3 protein sequence, shown with its most common DNA and genes. This sample is represented by 9,900 or so distinct CDR3 sequences; about 6% of them were singletons. The leading ten clones occupy around 41% of the sample. The sequencing input was blood, either unsorted or a sorted T cell fraction (not recorded which). The receptors were sampled from a female donor with ankylosing spondylitis or in good health (not recorded which).

By share, this clonotype counts as medium-sized. The V call is TRBV9, the J call TRBJ2-6; D possibly matches TRBD1 or TRBD2 (5 bases each). The germline V gene has CDR1 SGDLS and CDR2 YYNGEE. V was shortened by 5 bases and J by 1 base, with 13 bases between the two germline ends. CDR3 size: 16 residues. CDR3 loop: CASRGDGTSGANVLTF. The CDR3, as DNA: TGTGCCAGCAGAGGGGACGGAACGTCTGGGGCCAACGTCCTGACTTTC. Supplemented by reference TRBV9 and TRBJ2-6, the full variable domain reads DSGVTQTPKHLITATGQRVTLRCSPRSGDLSVYWYQQSLDQGLQFLIQYYNGEERAKGNILERFSAQQFPDLHSELNLSSLELGDSALYFCASRGDGTSGANVLTFGAGSRLTVL.

At least ten counts were recorded for this clonotype. This chain's CDR3 is CASSAEPISRDTQYF. The CDR3 DNA follows: TGTGCCAGCAGCGCCGAACCCATATCAAGGGATACGCAGTATTTT. The chain couples TRBV9 to TRBJ2-3; D call uncertain. The germline CDR1 and CDR2 sequences are SGDLS and YYNGEE. V was clipped by 3 bases and J by 6 bases, with 17 bases between them. This CDR3 is built from 15 residues.

V usage is TRBV9 and J usage is TRBJ2-7, with 8 bases fitting TRBD1. The J segment lost 2 bases and the V segment lost 3 bases, leaving 4 bases of the junction unmatched. Germline CDR1 reads SGDLS; CDR2 reads YYNGEE. This CDR3 region has 14 residues. The CDR3 sequence is CASSGQGTAYEQYF. CDR3 DNA sequence: TGTGCCAGCAGCGGACAGGGGACGGCCTACGAGCAGTACTTC.

This clonotype is classed as medium-sized. The CDR3 region has the DNA TGTGCCAGCAGCGCTCGGGGTAGCGTGAACACTGAAGCTTTCTTT. Amino acid sequence: CASSARGSVNTEAFF. The rearrangement links TRBV9 to TRBJ1-1; D is undetermined. V was clipped by 3 bases and J by 0 bases, with 12 bases between them. The length of the CDR3 is 15 residues. Germline values: CDR1 SGDLS, CDR2 YYNGEE.

This clonotype was picked up many times. This may stem from a read error, because a much larger clone lies one nucleotide away. The rearrangement joins TRBV9 to TRBJ2-3; D not certain. The CDR3 loop spans 12 amino acids. The germline V and J ends were trimmed by 0 bases and 4 bases, with 3 bases remaining between them. CDR1 is SGDLS, CDR2 YYNGEE, per germline. The CDR3 loop reads CASSVASDTQYF. The CDR3 bases are TGTGCCAGCAGCGTAGCCTCAGATACGCAGTATTTT. The whole variable domain, filled in from reference TRBV9 and TRBJ2-3, reads DSGVTQTPKHLITATGQRVTLRCSPRSGDLSVYWYQQSLDQGLQFLIQYYNGEERAKGNILERFSAQQFPDLHSELNLSSLELGDSALYFCASSVASDTQYFGPGTRLTVL.

The chain has TRBV9 and TRBJ2-1; 15 bases align to TRBD2. Trimming removed 3 bases from V and 2 bases from J; junction bases left unmatched: 6. CDR1 SGDLS and CDR2 YYNGEE come from the germline V gene. The CDR3 is 18 residues long. In DNA, the CDR3 is TGTGCCAGCAGCGAGCCCCGGACTAGCGGGAGGGCCTACAATGAGCAGTTCTTC. This sequence encodes CASSEPRTSGRAYNEQFF.

This clonotype was detected a few times. The chain is built from TRBV9 and TRBJ2-2; D gene ambiguous. The CDR3 sequence is 12 residues long. Germline V gene data show CDR1 as SGDLS and CDR2 as YYNGEE. Between the trimmed V and J ends, which lost 2 bases and 4 bases, there was a span of 3 bases. The CDR3 DNA is TGTGCCAGCAGCGTTCTCACCGGGGAGCTGTTTTTT. It yields the protein CASSVLTGELFF.

This clonotype has a count of ten or more. The CDR3 reads CASSVAQGGRPGANVLTF. CDR3 bases: TGTGCCAGCAGCGTAGCTCAGGGGGGAAGACCTGGGGCCAACGTCCTGACTTTC. This chain links TRBV9 with TRBJ2-6; maybe TRBD1 (7 bases). From germline, CDR1 is SGDLS and CDR2 YYNGEE. CDR3 size: 18 residues. Trimming removed 0 bases at V and 2 bases at J, with 15 bases between.

By its share, this clonotype is large. The chain has TRBV9 and TRBJ1-2; D is unresolved. The CDR3 sequence is 13 residues long. Germline V lookup: CDR1 SGDLS, CDR2 YYNGEE. V was pared by 4 bases and J by 4 bases, with 11 bases between. The CDR3 region has the DNA TGTGCCAGCAGCAACCCTCTTACCTATGGCTACACCTTC. This translates into CASSNPLTYGYTF.

This clonotype was seen ten or more times. The chain is built from TRBV9 and TRBJ2-1; TRBD2 agrees at 8 bases. The V gene end was trimmed by 0 bases and the J gene end by 10 bases; junction bases not matched to a gene: 12. The CDR3 is made up of 16 amino acids. CDR1 is SGDLS and CDR2 is YYNGEE in the germline V gene. DNA of the CDR3: TGTGCCAGCAGCGTAGTACGGGAGGGCAGACTAGGGGAGCAGTTCTTC. This translates into CASSVVREGRLGEQFF.

The V gene is TRBV9, the J gene TRBJ2-3, with D hard to call. The ends were cut back, 4 bases at V and 4 bases at J, with 4 bases in the middle. CDR1 and CDR2 from the germline V gene are SGDLS and YYNGEE. The CDR3 extends over 11 amino acids. CDR3: CASSSSDTQYF. The CDR3 DNA follows: TGTGCCAGCAGCTCATCAGATACGCAGTATTTT.

This clonotype was observed many times. This rearrangement joins TRBV9 to TRBJ2-7; D is unclear. V lost 0 bases and J 1 base, leaving 5 bases between the germline ends. The length of the CDR3 is 13 residues. Germline values: CDR1 SGDLS, CDR2 YYNGEE. The CDR3 DNA is TGTGCCAGCAGCGTAGACGAGTCCTACGAGCAGTACTTC. Its protein is CASSVDESYEQYF. The entire variable domain, with the rest obtained from reference TRBV9 and TRBJ2-7, is as follows: DSGVTQTPKHLITATGQRVTLRCSPRSGDLSVYWYQQSLDQGLQFLIQYYNGEERAKGNILERFSAQQFPDLHSELNLSSLELGDSALYFCASSVDESYEQYFGPGTRLTVT.

This clonotype was seen repeatedly, ten times or more. The chain carries TRBV9 and TRBJ2-3; TRBD2 matches at 10 bases. Per germline, CDR1 SGDLS and CDR2 YYNGEE. This CDR3 comprises 15 residues. Losses at the gene ends were 3 bases for V and 1 base for J; bases not matched to a gene: 2. CDR3 sequence (DNA): TGTGCCAGCAGCGCAGGGACTAGCGGCACAGATACGCAGTATTTT. It specifies CASSAGTSGTDTQYF.